This TCR beta chain was captured by sequencing in a study of shared clonotypes between healthy human individuals. Study observations and caveats: Rarefaction revealed incomplete sorted-subset sequencing despite large depth. Sharing across four donors was highest in naive CD4 (around 5%) and lowest in memory CD8 (roughly 0.4%).

This clone showed up just a few times. Its specificity is not known. The ends were cut back, 2 bases at V and 2 bases at J, with 10 bases in the middle. Germline CDR1 is MNHEY and CDR2 is SMNVEV (reference sequence). This CDR3 is 15 amino acids long. Per the study methods: ImmunoSEQ only sent back junction sequences with no quality scores, so filtering was done differently. The method was immunoSEQ multiplex PCR; TCRdb's version includes in-frame clones alone and lacks a portion of them. Clone size and the V and J calls come from that table; the DNA yielded D and trimming. The sample shows about 670,000 clones, about 78% of them seen only once.

The clonotype was recovered from a young woman in good health. This sequence joins TRBV27 and TRBJ2-1; a weak D match, TRBD1 (6 bases). The specimen sequenced was memory CD4+ T cells sorted from blood. Subset specified: CD45RA-negative fraction. The CDR3 loop reads CASSLKGVAYNEQFF. The CDR3 nucleotides are TGTGCCAGCAGTTTAAAGGGGGTTGCCTACAATGAGCAGTTCTTC.